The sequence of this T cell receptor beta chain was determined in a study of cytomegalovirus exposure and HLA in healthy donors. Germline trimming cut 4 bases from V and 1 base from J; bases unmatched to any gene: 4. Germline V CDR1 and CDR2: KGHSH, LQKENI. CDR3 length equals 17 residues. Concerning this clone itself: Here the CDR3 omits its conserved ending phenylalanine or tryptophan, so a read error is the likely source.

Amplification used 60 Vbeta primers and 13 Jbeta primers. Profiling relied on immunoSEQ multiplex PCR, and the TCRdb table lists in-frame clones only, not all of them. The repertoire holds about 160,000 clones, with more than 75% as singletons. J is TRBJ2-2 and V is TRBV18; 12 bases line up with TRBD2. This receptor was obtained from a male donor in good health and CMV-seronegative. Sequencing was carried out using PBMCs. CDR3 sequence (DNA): TGTGCCAGCTCACTACTAGCGGGGGGCCAGAACACCGGGGAGCTGTTTTCT. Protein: CASSLLAGGQNTGELFS.